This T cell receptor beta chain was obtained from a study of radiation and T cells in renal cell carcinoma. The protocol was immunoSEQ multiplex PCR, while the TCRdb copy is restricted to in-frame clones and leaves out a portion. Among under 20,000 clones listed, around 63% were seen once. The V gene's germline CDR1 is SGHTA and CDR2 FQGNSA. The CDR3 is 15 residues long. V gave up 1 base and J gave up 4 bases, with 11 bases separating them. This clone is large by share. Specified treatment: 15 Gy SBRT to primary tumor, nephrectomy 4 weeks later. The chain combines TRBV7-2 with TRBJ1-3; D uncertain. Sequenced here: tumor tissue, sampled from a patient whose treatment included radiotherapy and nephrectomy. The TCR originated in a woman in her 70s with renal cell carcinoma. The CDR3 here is CASSLGMGTGNTIYF. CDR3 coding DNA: TGTGCCAGCAGCTTAGGGATGGGTACCGGAAACACCATATATTTT.